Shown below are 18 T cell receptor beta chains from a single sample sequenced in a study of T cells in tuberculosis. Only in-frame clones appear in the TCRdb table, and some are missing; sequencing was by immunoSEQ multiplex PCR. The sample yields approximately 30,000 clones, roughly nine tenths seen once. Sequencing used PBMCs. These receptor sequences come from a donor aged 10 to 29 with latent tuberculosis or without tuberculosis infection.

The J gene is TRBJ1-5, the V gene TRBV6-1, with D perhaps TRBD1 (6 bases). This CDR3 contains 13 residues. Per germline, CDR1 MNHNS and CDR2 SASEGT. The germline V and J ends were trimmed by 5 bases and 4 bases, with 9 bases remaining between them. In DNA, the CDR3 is TGTGCCAGCAGTCCAGACAGGAATCAGCCCCAGCATTTT. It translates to CASSPDRNQPQHF.

For the CDR3, the DNA is TGCGCCAGCAGTAGTCGCGCGGGGTGGGAGCAGTTCTTC. Translating gives CASSSRAGWEQFF. The chain carries TRBV10-2 and TRBJ2-1; D is perhaps TRBD2 (6 bases). V lost 5 bases to trimming and J lost 10 bases, with 15 bases between them. CDR1 WSHSY and CDR2 SAAADI come from the germline V gene. This CDR3 contains 13 residues.

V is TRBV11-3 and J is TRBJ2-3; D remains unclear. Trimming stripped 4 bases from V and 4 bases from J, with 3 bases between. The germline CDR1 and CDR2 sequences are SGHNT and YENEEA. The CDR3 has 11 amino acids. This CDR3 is CASSSSDTQYF. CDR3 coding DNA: TGTGCCAGCAGCTCTTCAGATACGCAGTATTTT.

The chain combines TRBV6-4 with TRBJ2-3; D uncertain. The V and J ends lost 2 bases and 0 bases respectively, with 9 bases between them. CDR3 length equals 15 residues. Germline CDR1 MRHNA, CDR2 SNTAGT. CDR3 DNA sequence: TGTGCCAGCAGTGACGGCGGTACTAGCACAGATACGCAGTATTTT. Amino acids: CASSDGGTSTDTQYF.

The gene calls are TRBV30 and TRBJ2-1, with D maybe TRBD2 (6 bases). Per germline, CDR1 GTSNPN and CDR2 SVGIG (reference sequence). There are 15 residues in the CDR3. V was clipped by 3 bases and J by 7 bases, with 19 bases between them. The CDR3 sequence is CAWSAGGTHSNEQFF. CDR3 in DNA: TGTGCCTGGAGCGCCGGAGGGACCCACTCTAATGAGCAGTTCTTC.

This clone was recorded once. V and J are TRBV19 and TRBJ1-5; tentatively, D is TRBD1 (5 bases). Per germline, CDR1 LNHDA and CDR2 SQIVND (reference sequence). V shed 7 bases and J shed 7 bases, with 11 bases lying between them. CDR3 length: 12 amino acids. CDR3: CASKGILQPQHF. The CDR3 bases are TGTGCCAGTAAGGGGATTCTACAGCCCCAGCATTTT.

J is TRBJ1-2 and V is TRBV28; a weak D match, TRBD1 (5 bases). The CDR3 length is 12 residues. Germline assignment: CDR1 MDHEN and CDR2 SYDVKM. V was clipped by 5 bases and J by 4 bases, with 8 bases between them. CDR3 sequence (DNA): TGTGCCAGCAGTCCACAGGTCTATGGCTACACCTTC. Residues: CASSPQVYGYTF.

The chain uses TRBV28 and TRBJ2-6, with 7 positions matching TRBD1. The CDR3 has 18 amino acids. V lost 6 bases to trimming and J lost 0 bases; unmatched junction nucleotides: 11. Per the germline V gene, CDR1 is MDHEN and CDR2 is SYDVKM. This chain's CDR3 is CASSPQGMRTSGANVLTF. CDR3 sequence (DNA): TGTGCCAGCAGCCCACAGGGGATGAGAACCTCTGGGGCCAACGTCCTGACTTTC.

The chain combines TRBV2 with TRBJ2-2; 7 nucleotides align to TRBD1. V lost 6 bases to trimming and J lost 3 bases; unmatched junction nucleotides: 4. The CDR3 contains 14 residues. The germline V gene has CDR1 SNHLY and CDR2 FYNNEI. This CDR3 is CASRPGQYTGELFF. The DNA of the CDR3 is TGTGCCAGCAGGCCGGGACAGTACACCGGGGAGCTGTTTTTT. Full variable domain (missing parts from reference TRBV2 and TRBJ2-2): EPEVTQTPSHQVTQMGQEVILRCVPISNHLYFYWYRQILGQKVEFLVSFYNNEISEKSEIFDDQFSVERPDGSNFTLKIRSTKLEDSAMYFCASRPGQYTGELFFGEGSRLTVL.

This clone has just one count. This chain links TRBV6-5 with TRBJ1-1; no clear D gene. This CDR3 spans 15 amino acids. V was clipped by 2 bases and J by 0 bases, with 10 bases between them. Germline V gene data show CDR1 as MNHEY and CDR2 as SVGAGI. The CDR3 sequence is CASSYREGMNTEAFF. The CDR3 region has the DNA TGTGCCAGCAGTTACCGTGAGGGAATGAACACTGAAGCTTTCTTT.

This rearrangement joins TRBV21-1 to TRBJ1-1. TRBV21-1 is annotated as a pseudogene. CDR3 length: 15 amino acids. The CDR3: CASSIRREAGTEAFF. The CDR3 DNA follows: TGTGCCAGCAGCATCCGCAGGGAGGCGGGCACTGAAGCTTTCTTT.

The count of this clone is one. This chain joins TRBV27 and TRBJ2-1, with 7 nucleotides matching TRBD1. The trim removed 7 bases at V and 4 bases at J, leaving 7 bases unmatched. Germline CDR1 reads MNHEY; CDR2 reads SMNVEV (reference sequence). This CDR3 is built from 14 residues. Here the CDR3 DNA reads TGTGCCAGCAAAATAGACAGGGAGTACAATGAGCAGTTCTTC. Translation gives CASKIDREYNEQFF.

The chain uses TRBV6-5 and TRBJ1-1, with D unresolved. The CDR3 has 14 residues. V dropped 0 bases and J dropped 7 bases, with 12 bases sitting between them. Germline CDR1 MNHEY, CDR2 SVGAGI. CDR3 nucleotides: TGTGCCAGCAGTTACTCCGAGGGCCGCCTTGAAGCTTTCTTT. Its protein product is CASSYSEGRLEAFF.

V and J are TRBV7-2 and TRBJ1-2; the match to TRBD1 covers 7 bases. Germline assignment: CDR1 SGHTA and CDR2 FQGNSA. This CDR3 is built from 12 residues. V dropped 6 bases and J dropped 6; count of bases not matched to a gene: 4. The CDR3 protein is CASRARGNGYTF. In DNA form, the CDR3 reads TGTGCCAGCAGGGCCAGGGGGAATGGCTACACCTTC.

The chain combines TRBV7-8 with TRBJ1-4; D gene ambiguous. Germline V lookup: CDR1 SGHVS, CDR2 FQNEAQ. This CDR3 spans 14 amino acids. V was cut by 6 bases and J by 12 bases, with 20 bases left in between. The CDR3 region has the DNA TGTGCCAGCAGTCTCCAAGGAGGAAGGACTGAACTGTTTTTT. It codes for CASSLQGGRTELFF. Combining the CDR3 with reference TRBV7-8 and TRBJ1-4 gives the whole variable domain GAGVSQSPRYKVAKRGQDVALRCDPISGHVSLFWYQQALGQGPEFLTYFQNEAQLDKSGLPSDRFFAERPEGSVSTLKIQRTQQEDSAVYLCASSLQGGRTELFFGSGTQLSVL.

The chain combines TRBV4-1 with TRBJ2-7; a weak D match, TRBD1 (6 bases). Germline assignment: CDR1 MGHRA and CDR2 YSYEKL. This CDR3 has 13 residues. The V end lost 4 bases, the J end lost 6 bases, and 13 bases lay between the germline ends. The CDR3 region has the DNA TGCGCCAGCAGCCCAAAAGGGGGTCGCGAGCAGTACTTC. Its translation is CASSPKGGREQYF.

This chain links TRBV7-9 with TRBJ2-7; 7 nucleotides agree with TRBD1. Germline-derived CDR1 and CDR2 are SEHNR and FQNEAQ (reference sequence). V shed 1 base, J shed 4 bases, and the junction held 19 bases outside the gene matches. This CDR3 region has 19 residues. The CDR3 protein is CASSLGPGQRPYLGYEQYF. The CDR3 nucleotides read TGTGCCAGCAGCTTAGGGCCGGGACAGCGACCTTACTTAGGGTACGAGCAGTACTTC.

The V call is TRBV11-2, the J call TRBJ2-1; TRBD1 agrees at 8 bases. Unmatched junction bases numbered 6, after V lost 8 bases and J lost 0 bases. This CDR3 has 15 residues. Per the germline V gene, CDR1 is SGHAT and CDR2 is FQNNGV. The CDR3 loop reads CASGWTGSSYNEQFF. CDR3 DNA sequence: TGTGCCAGCGGGTGGACAGGGAGCTCCTACAATGAGCAGTTCTTC.